The clone carrying this T cell receptor beta chain was counted between two and nine times. Its antigen is currently unknown. The sample originates from a study of T-cell memory formation after mild COVID-19. Study results and limitations: Whereas later expanders leaned CD4+, clones contracting day 15 to 85 showed a balanced CD4/CD8 makeup.

5'RACE, which relied on constant-segment primers, yielded TCR alpha and TCR beta cDNA libraries carrying sample barcodes and UMIs. One entry per CDR3 protein, called by TCRdb with MiXCR from the 5' RACE reads. The table lists 85,000 to 130,000 distinct CDR3 sequences, around 12% of them singletons. Source material: PBMCs or a T cell subset sorted from them (not recorded which). This TCR was sampled from an adult woman who had mild COVID-19 (a few samples of this study predate the infection). Cell type and time point are not known.

CDR3 amino acids: CASSSGTGSLYGYTF. CDR3 sequence (DNA): TGTGCCAGCAGCTCCGGGACAGGGTCCCTCTATGGCTACACCTTC. V usage is TRBV5-6 and J usage is TRBJ1-2, with 9 bases aligning to TRBD1. This CDR3 spans 15 amino acids. V was clipped by 3 bases and J by 4 bases; unmatched bases: 7. From germline, CDR1 is SGHDT and CDR2 YYEEEE. The full variable domain, its missing parts supplied by reference TRBV5-6 and TRBJ1-2, is DAGVTQSPTHLIKTRGQQVTLRCSPKSGHDTVSWYQQALGQGPQFIFQYYEEEERQRGNFPDRFSGHQFPNYSSELNVNALLLGDSALYLCASSSGTGSLYGYTFGSGTRLTVV.